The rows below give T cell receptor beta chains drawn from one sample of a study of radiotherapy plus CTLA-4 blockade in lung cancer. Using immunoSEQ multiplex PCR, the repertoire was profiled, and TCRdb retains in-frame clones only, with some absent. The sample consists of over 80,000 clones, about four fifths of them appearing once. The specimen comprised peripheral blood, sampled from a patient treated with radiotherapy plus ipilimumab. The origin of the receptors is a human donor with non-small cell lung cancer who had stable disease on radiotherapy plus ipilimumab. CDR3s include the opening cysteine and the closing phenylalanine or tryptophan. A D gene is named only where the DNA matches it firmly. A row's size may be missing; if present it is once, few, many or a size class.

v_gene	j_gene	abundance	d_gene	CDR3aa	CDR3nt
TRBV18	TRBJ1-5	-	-	CASSQTDNQPQHF	TGTGCCAGCTCCCAGACGGACAATCAGCCCCAGCATTTT
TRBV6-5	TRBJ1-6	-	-	CASSYTGQNSPLHF	TGTGCCAGCAGTTATACGGGTCAGAATTCACCCCTCCACTTT
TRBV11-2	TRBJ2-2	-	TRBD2	CASSPVSGRGTGELFF	TGTGCCAGCAGCCCCGTGAGCGGGAGAGGTACCGGGGAGCTGTTTTTT
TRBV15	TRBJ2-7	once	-	CATSGATSYEQYF	TGTGCCACCAGCGGGGCCACCTCCTACGAGCAGTACTTC
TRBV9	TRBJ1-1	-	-	CASSSDTEAFF	TGTGCCAGCAGTTCTGACACTGAAGCTTTCTTT
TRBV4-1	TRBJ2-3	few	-	CASSQQRDRYTDTQYF	TGCGCCAGCAGCCAACAGCGAGACCGTTACACAGATACGCAGTATTTT
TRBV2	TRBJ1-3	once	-	CASSESAGGKNTIYF	TGTGCCAGCAGTGAGAGTGCGGGGGGGAAAAACACCATATATTTT
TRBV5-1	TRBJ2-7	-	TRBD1	CASSSSGQGAKQYF	TGCGCCAGCAGCTCCTCAGGACAGGGGGCGAAACAGTACTTC
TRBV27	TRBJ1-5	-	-	CASSPGTLGNQPQHF	TGTGCCAGCAGTCCCGGGACTCTGGGCAATCAGCCCCAGCATTTT
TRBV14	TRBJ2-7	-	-	CASSQDLTPLRSSYEQYF	TGTGCCAGCAGCCAAGATCTTACACCGTTGAGGAGCTCCTACGAGCAGTACTTC
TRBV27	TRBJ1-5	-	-	CASSFTGRSNQPQHF	TGTGCCAGCAGTTTTACAGGGCGTAGCAATCAGCCCCAGCATTTT
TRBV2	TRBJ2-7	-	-	CASSPRRFPSYEQYF	TGTGCCAGCAGCCCCAGGCGGTTCCCCTCCTACGAGCAGTACTTC
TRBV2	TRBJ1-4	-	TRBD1	CASSGQASTNEKLFF	TGTGCCAGCAGCGGACAGGCTTCAACTAATGAAAAACTGTTTTTT
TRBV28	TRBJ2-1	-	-	CASSLSFPPEQFF	TGTGCCAGCAGTTTGTCCTTTCCCCCCGAGCAGTTCTTC
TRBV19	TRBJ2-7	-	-	CASSIPGTAYEQYF	TGTGCCAGTAGTATCCCCGGGACGGCCTACGAGCAGTACTTC
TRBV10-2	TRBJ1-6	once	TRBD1	CASSEPPRTGYNSPLHF	TGCGCCAGCAGTGAGCCACCCAGGACAGGCTATAATTCACCCCTCCACTTT
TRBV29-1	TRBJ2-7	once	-	CSVADGTYEQYF	TGCAGCGTTGCGGACGGAACCTACGAGCAGTACTTC
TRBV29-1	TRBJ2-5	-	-	CSSDGSGGQTQYF	TGCAGCTCCGACGGGAGTGGGGGCCAGACCCAGTACTTC
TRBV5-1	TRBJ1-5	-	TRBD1	CASSQGGGNQPQHF	TGCGCCAGCAGCCAGGGGGGAGGTAATCAGCCCCAGCATTTT
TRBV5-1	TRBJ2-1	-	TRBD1	CASSPGQGSGNEQFF	TGCGCCAGCAGCCCAGGACAGGGGTCCGGGAATGAGCAGTTCTTC
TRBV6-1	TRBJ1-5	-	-	CASREIGANNQPQHF	TGTGCCAGCAGGGAGATAGGGGCTAACAATCAGCCCCAGCATTTT
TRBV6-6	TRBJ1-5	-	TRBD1	CASSSGQGPAVQHF	TGTGCCAGCAGTTCTGGACAGGGCCCAGCGGTCCAGCATTTT
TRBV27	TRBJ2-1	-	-	CASSLAGFSYNEQFF	TGTGCCAGCAGTTTAGCGGGCTTCTCCTACAATGAGCAGTTCTTC
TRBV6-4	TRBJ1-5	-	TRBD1	CASSDEGQSLGNQPQHF	TGTGCCAGCAGTGATGAGGGACAGAGTCTGGGCAATCAGCCCCAGCATTTT
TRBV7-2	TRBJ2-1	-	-	CASRYNEQFF	TGTGCCAGCAGGTACAATGAGCAGTTCTTC
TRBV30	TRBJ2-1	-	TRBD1	CAWSVRGGTGTLNEQFF	TGTGCCTGGAGTGTACGCGGTGGGACAGGGACTCTCAATGAGCAGTTCTTC
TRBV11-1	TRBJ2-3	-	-	CASSRRTGSTDTQYF	TGTGCCAGCAGCCGAAGGACTGGGAGCACAGATACGCAGTATTTT
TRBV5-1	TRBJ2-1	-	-	CASSLARGNEQFF	TGCGCCAGCAGCTTGGCCAGGGGCAATGAGCAGTTCTTC